This entry lists 31 T cell receptor beta chains sequenced from one sample in a study of CD8 T cells in ankylosing spondylitis. Using its own MiXCR run on the 5' RACE reads, TCRdb lists one record per CDR3 protein. Found here are 270,000 or so distinct CDR3 sequences, 15% to 20% of them singletons; the top ten hold about a third. Specimen: blood, either unsorted or a sorted T cell fraction (not recorded which). The receptors stem from a male donor with ankylosing spondylitis or in good health (not recorded which).

The V and J genes are TRBV13 and TRBJ2-3; possible D gene TRBD2, 5 bases. Germline V gene data show CDR1 as PRHDT and CDR2 as FYEKMQ (reference sequence). The CDR3 runs 15 residues. V lost 2 bases to trimming and J lost 3 bases, with 12 bases between them. CDR3: CASSLLRGITDTQYF. DNA for the CDR3: TGTGCCAGCAGCTTACTGCGAGGGATTACAGATACGCAGTATTTT.

This rearrangement joins TRBV6-6 to TRBJ1-6; D is undetermined. In germline, CDR1 is MNHNY, CDR2 SVGAGI (reference sequence). This CDR3 spans 13 amino acids. Between the trimmed V and J ends, which lost 5 bases and 7 bases, there was a span of 9 bases. CDR3 protein: CASSDNPNSPLHF. CDR3 sequence (DNA): TGTGCCAGCAGTGACAACCCAAATTCACCCCTCCACTTT.

The gene calls are TRBV27 and TRBJ2-7; TRBD1 aligns across 7 bases. The J segment lost 1 base and the V segment lost 0 bases, leaving 9 bases of the junction unmatched. The germline V gene has CDR1 MNHEY and CDR2 SMNVEV (reference sequence). This CDR3 is built from 17 residues. Here the CDR3 reads CASSLSPTGVVSYEQYF. The DNA for the CDR3 is TGTGCCAGCAGTTTATCCCCAACAGGGGTAGTTTCCTACGAGCAGTACTTC.

This clonotype was found many times. This chain joins TRBV24-1 and TRBJ2-1; D gene uncertain. CDR1 is KGHDR and CDR2 is SFDVKD in the germline V gene. The CDR3 consists of 13 residues. V lost 1 base, J lost 7 bases, and 7 bases lay in between. The CDR3 here is CATSDFGGNEQFF. CDR3 DNA: TGTGCCACCAGTGATTTCGGTGGAAATGAGCAGTTCTTC.

This clonotype has just a few counts. The rearrangement links TRBV10-3 to TRBJ2-1; D remains ambiguous. Germline V gene data show CDR1 as ENHRY and CDR2 as SYGVKD. The CDR3 is made up of 16 amino acids. The V gene lost 3 bases and the J gene lost 0 bases, with 12 bases spanning the gap. The CDR3 coding sequence is TGTGCCATCAGTGAAACTGCTCTCGGCTCCTACAATGAGCAGTTCTTC. Residues: CAISETALGSYNEQFF.

The chain links TRBV5-6 to TRBJ2-1, with 8 bases aligning to TRBD1. The CDR3 is 15 amino acids. Looked up from germline, CDR1 is SGHDT and CDR2 is YYEEEE. The V and J ends lost 0 bases and 7 bases, in that order; junction bases with no gene match: 6. The chain's CDR3 is CASSLEQGGSNEQFF. CDR3 in DNA: TGTGCCAGCAGCTTGGAACAGGGGGGAAGTAATGAGCAGTTCTTC.

Only a few counts were recorded for this clonotype. The gene calls are TRBV29-1 and TRBJ2-7; 8 bases line up with TRBD2. V lost 6 bases and J lost 0; bases outside the gene matches: 4. Germline CDR1 SQVTM, CDR2 ANQGSEA. The CDR3 extends over 13 amino acids. The CDR3 DNA follows: TGCAGCGTGGAGCGGGAGTACTCCTACGAGCAGTACTTC. Translation: CSVEREYSYEQYF.

This chain uses TRBV6-1 with TRBJ2-3; D remains ambiguous. The CDR3 has 15 residues. Germline-derived CDR1 and CDR2 are MNHNS and SASEGT. The V gene lost 5 bases and the J gene lost 3 bases, with 15 bases spanning the gap. The CDR3, as DNA: TGTGCCAGCAGTATAATAGGCCACGAGACAGATACGCAGTATTTT. Translation: CASSIIGHETDTQYF.

As regards this clonotype: This clone may be a read error of a much larger clone one base away. V usage is TRBV3-1 and J usage is TRBJ2-5; D is ambiguous. The end of the DNA is better explained by TRBJ2-1, so the J call may be wrong. This CDR3 is 16 amino acids long. Germline assignment: CDR1 LGHDT and CDR2 YNNKEL (reference sequence). The CDR3 reads CASSQAGVPLTETQFF. The CDR3 bases are TGTGCCAGCAGCCAAGCTGGAGTACCCCTCACGGAGACCCAGTTCTTC.

The chain is built from TRBV13 and TRBJ2-1; D assignment may be TRBD1 or TRBD2 (5 bases each). The V end lost 5 bases, the J end lost 4 bases, and 18 bases lay between the germline ends. CDR3 length equals 16 residues. In germline, CDR1 is PRHDT, CDR2 FYEKMQ (reference sequence). CDR3 bases: TGTGCCAGCAGCCAGGGCCTAGCTTCCTCATACAATGAGCAGTTCTTC. As protein: CASSQGLASSYNEQFF.

This clonotype has at least ten counts. The V and J genes are TRBV28 and TRBJ2-7, with D tentatively TRBD2 (6 bases). The CDR3 is made up of 12 amino acids. Germline CDR1 is MDHEN and CDR2 is SYDVKM. The germline V and J ends were trimmed by 8 bases and 2 bases, with 10 bases remaining between them. Here the CDR3 DNA reads TGTGCCAGCCGGGAGTTCCCCTACGAGCAGTACTTC. Translated, it gives CASREFPYEQYF. Drawing the rest from reference TRBV28 and TRBJ2-7, the complete variable domain is DVKVTQSSRYLVKRTGEKVFLECVQDMDHENMFWYRQDPGLGLRLIYFSYDVKMKEKGDIPEGYSVSREKKERFSLILESASTNQTSMYLCASREFPYEQYFGPGTRLTVT.

This clonotype was seen a handful of times. The chain recombines TRBV4-3 with TRBJ2-1, with TRBD1 matching over 9 bases. J lost 6 bases, V lost 3 bases, and 3 bases had no gene match. The CDR3 covers 14 residues. Germline CDR1 reads LGHNA; CDR2 reads YSLEER. CDR3: CASSQDRGPNEQFF. In nucleotides, the CDR3 is TGCGCCAGCAGCCAGGACAGGGGACCCAATGAGCAGTTCTTC.

This clonotype was recorded at least ten times. This chain links TRBV29-1 with TRBJ2-7, with 7 positions matching TRBD2. Looked up from germline, CDR1 is SQVTM and CDR2 is ANQGSEA. The V gene end was trimmed by 4 bases and the J gene end by 5 bases; junction bases not matched to a gene: 8. The CDR3 sequence is 13 residues long. The CDR3 region is CSVGRGGAHEQYF. CDR3 bases: TGCAGCGTTGGTCGGGGAGGGGCCCACGAGCAGTACTTC.

The CDR3 loop reads CASSLQLAGAGNEQFF. As DNA, the CDR3 is TGTGCCAGCAGCCTGCAACTAGCGGGTGCGGGTAATGAGCAGTTCTTC. The chain is built from TRBV3-1 and TRBJ2-1; TRBD2 agrees at 9 bases. The CDR3 extends over 16 amino acids. V dropped 4 bases and J dropped 7; count of bases not matched to a gene: 11. Germline V lookup: CDR1 LGHDT, CDR2 YNNKEL (reference sequence).

The rearrangement links TRBV6-5 to TRBJ2-5; no clear D. Germline V gene sequence: CDR1 MNHEY, CDR2 SVGAGI. The CDR3 is 12 residues long. Trimming left V 8 bases short and J 5 bases short, with 12 bases between. The CDR3 coding sequence is TGTGCCAGCTCGACGGATGGGGAGACCCAGTACTTC. It encodes CASSTDGETQYF.

The J gene is TRBJ2-5, the V gene TRBV9, with D perhaps TRBD1 (5 bases). This CDR3 has 12 amino acids. Germline values: CDR1 SGDLS, CDR2 YYNGEE. Trimming shortened V by 7 bases and J by 4 bases, and 11 bases separated the two germline ends. The CDR3 is CASARQRETQYF. The CDR3 bases are TGTGCCAGCGCCCGACAGAGAGAGACCCAGTACTTC.

This clonotype has more than one count but fewer than ten. CDR3 sequence: CASSLGDRGPARKLAGYNEQFF. The CDR3 nucleotides read TGCGCCAGCAGCTTGGGTGACAGGGGGCCAGCACGAAAGCTAGCGGGCTATAATGAGCAGTTCTTC. V usage is TRBV5-1 and J usage is TRBJ2-1; the match to TRBD1 covers 10 bases. This CDR3 has 22 residues. Unmatched junction bases numbered 25, after V lost 0 bases and J lost 7 bases. In germline, CDR1 is SGHRS, CDR2 YFSETQ. The whole variable domain, remainder taken from reference TRBV5-1 and TRBJ2-1, is KAGVTQTPRYLIKTRGQQVTLSCSPISGHRSVSWYQQTPGQGLQFLFEYFSETQRNKGNFPGRFSGRQFSNSRSEMNVSTLELGDSALYLCASSLGDRGPARKLAGYNEQFFGPGTRLTVL.

The chain is built from TRBV4-1 and TRBJ2-1; D is unclear. The CDR3 extends over 16 amino acids. The V and J ends lost 2 bases and 3 bases respectively, with 14 bases between them. Germline V lookup: CDR1 MGHRA, CDR2 YSYEKL. CDR3 nucleotides: TGCGCCAGCAGCCAATTTCCCGAGGAGAACTACAATGAGCAGTTCTTC. Translating gives CASSQFPEENYNEQFF.

This chain connects TRBV24-1 to TRBJ2-1; TRBD2 aligns across 10 bases. V trimming: 7 bases; J trimming: 0 bases; junction bases outside the gene matches: 2. This CDR3 contains 15 residues. Germline V lookup: CDR1 KGHDR, CDR2 SFDVKD. CDR3 bases: TGTGCCACCAGCGGACTAGCGGACTCCTACAATGAGCAGTTCTTC. Protein sequence: CATSGLADSYNEQFF.

This clonotype was counted only a few times. The V gene is TRBV29-1, the J gene TRBJ2-7, with a weak D call TRBD2 (5 bases). V lost 3 bases and J 5 bases, leaving 14 bases between the germline ends. The CDR3 runs 13 residues. Germline V gene sequence: CDR1 SQVTM, CDR2 ANQGSEA. The CDR3 bases are TGCAGCGTTGACGGGGTCCGCCCGGACGAGCAGTACTTC. Protein sequence: CSVDGVRPDEQYF.

The chain links TRBV7-8 to TRBJ2-4; TRBD1 might be the D (6 bases). The CDR3 spans 16 residues. V lost 5 bases and J 0 bases, leaving 14 bases between the germline ends. The V gene's germline CDR1 is SGHVS and CDR2 FQNEAQ. The CDR3 DNA follows: TGTGCCAGCAGCCTCGGACAGCCTCTAGCCAAAAACATTCAGTACTTC. This gives the protein CASSLGQPLAKNIQYF. Filled out from reference TRBV7-8 and TRBJ2-4, the complete variable domain reads GAGVSQSPRYKVAKRGQDVALRCDPISGHVSLFWYQQALGQGPEFLTYFQNEAQLDKSGLPSDRFFAERPEGSVSTLKIQRTQQEDSAVYLCASSLGQPLAKNIQYFGAGTRLSVL.

V is TRBV28 and J is TRBJ1-1; D ambiguous. CDR1 and CDR2 from the germline V gene are MDHEN and SYDVKM. Trimming left V 2 bases short and J 0 bases short, with 10 bases between. This CDR3 has 15 residues. CDR3 in amino acids: CASSLIPGLNTEAFF. In DNA, the CDR3 is TGTGCCAGCAGTTTAATTCCGGGGTTGAACACTGAAGCTTTCTTT.

The V call is TRBV11-2, the J call TRBJ2-1; D is perhaps TRBD1 (6 bases). Per germline, CDR1 SGHAT and CDR2 FQNNGV. V lost 5 bases to trimming and J lost 5 bases, with 16 bases between them. The CDR3 loop spans 15 amino acids. CDR3 nucleotide sequence: TGTGCCAGCAGCCAATACCCAGGGGAGAACAATGAGCAGTTCTTC. Its translation: CASSQYPGENNEQFF. Based on the CDR3 plus reference TRBV11-2 and TRBJ2-1, the full variable domain is EAGVAQSPRYKIIEKRQSVAFWCNPISGHATLYWYQQILGQGPKLLIQFQNNGVVDDSQLPKDRFSAERLKGVDSTLKIQPAKLEDSAVYLCASSQYPGENNEQFFGPGTRLTVL.

With respect to this clonotype: This may stem from a read error, because a much larger clone lies one nucleotide away. The rearrangement links TRBV3-1 to TRBJ2-7, with unresolved D. CDR1 LGHDT and CDR2 YNNKEL come from the germline V gene (reference sequence). The CDR3 totals 13 residues. CDR3 protein: CASSQENSYKQYF. CDR3 in DNA: TGTGCCAGCAGCCAAGAAAACTCCTACAAGCAGTACTTC.

This rearrangement joins TRBV5-6 to TRBJ2-1, with no clear D. CDR1 and CDR2 (germline): SGHDT, YYEEEE. V lost 0 bases and J 7 bases, leaving 14 bases between the germline ends. CDR3 length equals 15 residues. DNA for the CDR3: TGTGCCAGCAGCTTGGGGACCCCGGACGTGAATGAGCAGTTCTTC. Encoded protein: CASSLGTPDVNEQFF.

Ten or more counts support this clonotype. A much larger clone differs from this one at a single base, so this may be a read error. The rearrangement links TRBV6-1 to TRBJ2-7; 9 bases align to TRBD1. V dropped 6 bases and J dropped 3; count of bases not matched to a gene: 6. This CDR3 is built from 14 residues. Germline lookup yields CDR1 MNHNS and CDR2 SASEGT. The CDR3: CASSDGTGIYEQYF. CDR3 bases: TGTGCCAGCAGCGACGGGACAGGGATCTACGAGCAGTACTTC.

This clonotype was observed a single time. The chain joins TRBV7-9 to TRBJ2-2, with D possibly being TRBD2 (5 bases). Germline CDR1 reads SEHNR; CDR2 reads FQNEAQ (reference sequence). Trimming cost V 9 bases and J 6 bases, with 8 bases left between them. This CDR3 region has 11 residues. CDR3 nucleotides: TGTGCCAGGACGGAGGCCGGGGAGCTGTTTTTT. Its protein product is CARTEAGELFF.

The chain joins TRBV2 to TRBJ2-5; D not certain. V dropped 4 bases and J dropped 4 bases, with 25 bases sitting between them. Germline assignment: CDR1 SNHLY and CDR2 FYNNEI. The CDR3 length is 18 residues. The CDR3 nucleotides are TGTGCCAGCAGTGGCCCGTTGACTCCCGAAAGGCTCACAGAGACCCAGTACTTC. Its protein product is CASSGPLTPERLTETQYF. The whole variable domain, remainder taken from reference TRBV2 and TRBJ2-5, is EPEVTQTPSHQVTQMGQEVILRCVPISNHLYFYWYRQILGQKVEFLVSFYNNEISEKSEIFDDQFSVERPDGSNFTLKIRSTKLEDSAMYFCASSGPLTPERLTETQYFGPGTRLLVL.

The rearrangement links TRBV5-1 to TRBJ1-1; 7 bases map to TRBD1. The germline V gene has CDR1 SGHRS and CDR2 YFSETQ. J was trimmed by 11 bases and V by 4 bases; bases with no gene match: 23. CDR3 length: 17 residues. CDR3 protein: CASSTGQVETAAVRAFF. The CDR3 nucleotides are TGCGCCAGCAGCACTGGACAGGTCGAAACTGCTGCGGTTCGGGCTTTCTTT.

V usage is TRBV7-9 and J usage is TRBJ1-2; D gene ambiguous. CDR1 and CDR2 from the germline V gene are SEHNR and FQNEAQ (reference sequence). V lost 2 bases and J 3 bases, leaving 7 bases between the germline ends. CDR3 length: 13 amino acids. As DNA, the CDR3 is TGTGCCAGCAGCTTACTGGCAGACTATGGCTACACCTTC. This encodes CASSLLADYGYTF.

This clonotype appeared a few times. J is TRBJ2-1 and V is TRBV6-2 or TRBV6-3, with D possibly TRBD2 on 5 matching bases. V dropped 0 bases and J dropped 2 bases, with 14 bases sitting between them. The CDR3 length is 17 residues. Germline V gene data show CDR1 as MNHEY and CDR2 as SVGEGT. Written as DNA, the CDR3 is TGTGCCAGCAGTTACTCGAGGGTTCTGTCCCCCTACAATGAGCAGTTCTTC. It specifies CASSYSRVLSPYNEQFF.